This paragraph covers one TCR beta chain sequence. V was pared by 1 base and J by 4 bases, with 15 bases of the junction left unmatched. The germline gives CDR1 LGHNA, CDR2 YNFKEQ. This CDR3 comprises 19 residues. This sample was taken from a study of blood T cell repertoires in COVID-19. Study-level background: Whether acute or convalescent, the COVID-19 samples came from the United States, Italy and Spain.

Data came from immunoSEQ multiplex PCR; TCRdb stores just in-frame clones and leaves some out. The sample has about 190,000 clones, 75% to 80% seen once. This chain connects TRBV4-2 to TRBJ2-7, with 11 bases aligning to TRBD2. The sample taken for sequencing was peripheral blood. The origin of this receptor is a woman aged 70 to 79 with acute or convalescent COVID-19. In DNA, the CDR3 is TGTGCCAGCAGCCAAGGAACACTAGCGGGAGTTGGTAGGGGATACGAGCAGTACTTC. This gives the protein CASSQGTLAGVGRGYEQYF.